Below, 2 T cell receptor beta chains from the same sample are listed, as sequenced in a study of beta chain features in type 1 diabetes. The study's findings and limits: TCRB CDR3s from Type 1 diabetes patients were moderately but significantly shorter in all four CD4+ subsets.

As every portion of the isolated RNA was reverse transcribed, the sequencing read expressed TCRB transcripts. Sequencing used immunoSEQ multiplex PCR; TCRdb keeps in-frame clones, though not all of them. Here the sample spans around 250,000 clones, about 15% being singletons. No antigens are known for them. The material sequenced was naive CD4+ T cells from blood. These receptors were collected from a man aged 30-40 years with type 1 diabetes.

The rearrangement uses TRBV5-1 and TRBJ1-1; possible D gene TRBD1, 5 bases. Germline V gene lookup returns CDR1 SGHRS and CDR2 YFSETQ. The CDR3 has 15 amino acids. V shed 1 base and J shed 6 bases, with 16 bases lying between them. The CDR3, as DNA: TGCGCCAGCAGCTTGCACCCCGCGGGGGACCCTGAAGCTTTCTTT. Its protein is CASSLHPAGDPEAFF.

V is TRBV5-4 and J is TRBJ2-3, with 12 bases that match TRBD2. After removal of 1 base from V and 6 bases from J, the junction contained 6 bases not matched to a gene. Per the germline V gene, CDR1 is SGHNT and CDR2 is YYREEE (reference sequence). This CDR3 comprises 16 residues. CDR3 in DNA: TGTGCCAGCAGCTTGCTAGCGGGAGGGCCCACGGATACGCAGTATTTT. Residues: CASSLLAGGPTDTQYF.